This T cell receptor (beta chain) was identified in a study of T cell changes during pregnancy in multiple sclerosis. The CDR3 runs 16 residues. V lost 0 bases and J lost 0, with 11 bases in between. Germline loops: CDR1 MNHNY, CDR2 SVGAGI (reference sequence). The method was immunoSEQ multiplex PCR; TCRdb's version includes in-frame clones alone and lacks a portion of them. The sample has roughly 28,000 clones; just over 90% are singletons. The genes are TRBV6-6 and TRBJ1-1, with a weak D call TRBD1 (5 bases). The sequencing used CD8+ T cells from peripheral blood mononuclear cells, collected before pregnancy. The receptor was isolated from a female donor with multiple sclerosis, enrolled in a pregnancy study. CDR3 DNA: TGTGCCAGCAGTTACTCGAAACGACAGATGAACACTGAAGCTTTCTTT. It is translated as CASSYSKRQMNTEAFF.